This T cell receptor beta chain was observed in a study of patients and donors after allogeneic stem cell transplantation. The CDR3 has 14 residues. CDR1 is MNHEY and CDR2 is SMNVEV in the germline V gene (reference sequence). V lost 4 bases and J 2 bases, leaving 11 bases between the germline ends. TCRdb reprocessed the RT-PCR reads with MiXCR, giving one entry per CDR3 protein. Here the sample spans about 89,000 distinct CDR3 sequences, under 50% being singletons. Sequenced input: blood, either unsorted or a sorted T cell fraction (not recorded which). The sequence came from a human donor who was either an allogeneic HSCT recipient or a stem cell or donor lymphocyte infusion donor (not recorded which). It is not recorded whose cells these are; they may come from a transplant donor. V and J are TRBV27 and TRBJ1-1; the D gene is possibly TRBD1 (5 bases). The CDR3 DNA is TGTGCCAGCAGTTGGGGCTTGGGAAACACTGAAGCTTTCTTT. The encoded protein is CASSWGLGNTEAFF.